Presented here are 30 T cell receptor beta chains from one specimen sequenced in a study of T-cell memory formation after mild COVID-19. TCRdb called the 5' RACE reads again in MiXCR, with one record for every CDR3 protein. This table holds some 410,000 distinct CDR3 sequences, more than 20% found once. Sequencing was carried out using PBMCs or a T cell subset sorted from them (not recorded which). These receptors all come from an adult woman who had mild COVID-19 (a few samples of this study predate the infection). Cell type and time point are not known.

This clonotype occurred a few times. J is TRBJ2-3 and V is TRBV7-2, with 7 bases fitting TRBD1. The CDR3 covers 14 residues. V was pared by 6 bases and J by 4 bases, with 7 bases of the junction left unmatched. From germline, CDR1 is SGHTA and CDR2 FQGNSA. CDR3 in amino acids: CASSRRQGPDTQYF. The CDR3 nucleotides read TGTGCCAGCAGTCGGCGACAGGGCCCAGATACGCAGTATTTT.

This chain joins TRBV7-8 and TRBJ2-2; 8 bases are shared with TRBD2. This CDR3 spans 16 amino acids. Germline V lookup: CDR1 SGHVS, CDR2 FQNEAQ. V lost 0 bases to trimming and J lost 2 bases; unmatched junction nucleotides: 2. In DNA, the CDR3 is TGTGCCAGCAGCTTAGCCGGGGGGGGCAACACCGGGGAGCTGTTTTTT. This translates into CASSLAGGGNTGELFF.

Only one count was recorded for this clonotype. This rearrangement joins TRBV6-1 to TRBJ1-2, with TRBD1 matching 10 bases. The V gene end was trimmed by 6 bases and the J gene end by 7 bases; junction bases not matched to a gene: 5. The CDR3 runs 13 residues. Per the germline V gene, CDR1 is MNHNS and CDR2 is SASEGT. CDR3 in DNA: TGTGCCAGCAGGGCGGGACAGGGGCTTGGCTACACCTTC. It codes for CASRAGQGLGYTF.

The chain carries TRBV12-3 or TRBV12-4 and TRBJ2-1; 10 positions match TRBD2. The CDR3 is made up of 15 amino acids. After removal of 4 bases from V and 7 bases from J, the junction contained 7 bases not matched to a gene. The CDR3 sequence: CASSSTGLALNEQFF. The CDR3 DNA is TGTGCCAGCAGTTCGACGGGACTAGCGTTGAATGAGCAGTTCTTC.

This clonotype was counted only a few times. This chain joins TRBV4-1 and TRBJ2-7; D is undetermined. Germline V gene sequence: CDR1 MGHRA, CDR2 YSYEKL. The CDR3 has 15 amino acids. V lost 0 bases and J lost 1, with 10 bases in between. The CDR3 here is CASSQDRTGSYEQYF. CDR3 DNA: TGCGCCAGCAGCCAAGATCGCACCGGATCCTACGAGCAGTACTTC.

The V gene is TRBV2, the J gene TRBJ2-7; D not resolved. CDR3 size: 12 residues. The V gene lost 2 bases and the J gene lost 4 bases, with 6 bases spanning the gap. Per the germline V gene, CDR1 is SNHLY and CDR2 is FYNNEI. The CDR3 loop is CASSEKAYEQYF. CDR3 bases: TGTGCCAGCAGTGAAAAGGCTTACGAGCAGTACTTC.

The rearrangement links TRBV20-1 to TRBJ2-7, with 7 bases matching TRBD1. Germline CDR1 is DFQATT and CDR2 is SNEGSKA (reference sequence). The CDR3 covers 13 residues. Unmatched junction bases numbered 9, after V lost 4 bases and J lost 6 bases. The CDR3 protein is CSATRDSLLEQYF. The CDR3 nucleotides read TGCAGTGCTACACGGGACAGTCTACTCGAGCAGTACTTC.

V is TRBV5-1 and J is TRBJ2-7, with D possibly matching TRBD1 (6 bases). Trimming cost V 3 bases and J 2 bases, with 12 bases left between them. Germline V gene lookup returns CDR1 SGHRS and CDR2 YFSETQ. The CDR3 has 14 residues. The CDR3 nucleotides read TGCGCCAGCAGCTGGGACATTGAAGCCTACGAGCAGTACTTC. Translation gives CASSWDIEAYEQYF.

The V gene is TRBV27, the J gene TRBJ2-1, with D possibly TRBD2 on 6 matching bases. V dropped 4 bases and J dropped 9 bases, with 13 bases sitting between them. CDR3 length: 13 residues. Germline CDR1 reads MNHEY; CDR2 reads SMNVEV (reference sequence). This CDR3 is CASSSIGGIEQFF. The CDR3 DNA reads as TGTGCCAGCAGTTCCATTGGGGGGATTGAGCAGTTCTTC.

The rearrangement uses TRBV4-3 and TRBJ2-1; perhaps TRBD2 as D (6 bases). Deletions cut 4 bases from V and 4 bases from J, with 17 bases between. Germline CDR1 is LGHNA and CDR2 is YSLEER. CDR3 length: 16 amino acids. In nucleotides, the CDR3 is TGCGCCAGCAGCCCGGCTTCTAGCGCGGTGTACAATGAGCAGTTCTTC. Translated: CASSPASSAVYNEQFF.

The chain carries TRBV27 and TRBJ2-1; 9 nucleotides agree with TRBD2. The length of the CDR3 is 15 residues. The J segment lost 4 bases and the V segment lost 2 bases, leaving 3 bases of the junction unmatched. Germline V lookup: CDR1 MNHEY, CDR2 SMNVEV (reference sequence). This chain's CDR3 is CASSLIAGVYNEQFF. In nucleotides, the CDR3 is TGTGCCAGCAGTTTAATAGCGGGGGTATACAATGAGCAGTTCTTC.

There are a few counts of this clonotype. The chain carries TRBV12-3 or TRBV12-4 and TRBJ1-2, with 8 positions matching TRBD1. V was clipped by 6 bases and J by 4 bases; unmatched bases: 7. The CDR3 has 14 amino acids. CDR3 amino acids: CASRPTGEGYGYTF. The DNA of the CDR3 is TGTGCCAGCAGACCGACAGGGGAGGGCTATGGCTACACCTTC.

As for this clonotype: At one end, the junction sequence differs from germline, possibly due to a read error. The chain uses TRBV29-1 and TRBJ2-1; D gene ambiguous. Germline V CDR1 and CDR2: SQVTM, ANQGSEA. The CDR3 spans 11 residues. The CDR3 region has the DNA TGCTGCGTTGACCGTATGGGTGAGCAGTTCTTC. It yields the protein CCVDRMGEQFF.

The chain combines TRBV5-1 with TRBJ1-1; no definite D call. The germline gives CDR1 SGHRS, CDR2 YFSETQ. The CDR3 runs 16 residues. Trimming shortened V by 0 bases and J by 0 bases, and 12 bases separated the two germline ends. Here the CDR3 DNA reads TGCGCCAGCAGCTTGGGAGGGTTCTTTATGAACACTGAAGCTTTCTTT. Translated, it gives CASSLGGFFMNTEAFF.

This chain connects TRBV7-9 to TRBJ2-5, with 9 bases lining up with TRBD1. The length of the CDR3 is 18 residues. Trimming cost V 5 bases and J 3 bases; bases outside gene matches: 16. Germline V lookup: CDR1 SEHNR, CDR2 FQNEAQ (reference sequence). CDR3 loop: CASSLVGGQGATKETQYF. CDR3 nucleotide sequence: TGTGCCAGCAGCCTCGTCGGGGGACAGGGCGCAACCAAAGAGACCCAGTACTTC. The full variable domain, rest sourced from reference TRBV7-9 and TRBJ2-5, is DTGVSQNPRHKITKRGQNVTFRCDPISEHNRLYWYRQTLGQGPEFLTYFQNEAQLEKSRLLSDRFSAERPKGSFSTLEIQRTEQGDSAMYLCASSLVGGQGATKETQYFGPGTRLLVL.

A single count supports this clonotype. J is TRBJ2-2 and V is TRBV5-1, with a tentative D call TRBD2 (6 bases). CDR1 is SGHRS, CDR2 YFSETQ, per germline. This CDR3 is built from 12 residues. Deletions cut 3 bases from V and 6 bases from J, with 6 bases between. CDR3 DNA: TGCGCCAGCAGCTGGGGGGCCGGGGAGCTGTTTTTT. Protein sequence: CASSWGAGELFF.

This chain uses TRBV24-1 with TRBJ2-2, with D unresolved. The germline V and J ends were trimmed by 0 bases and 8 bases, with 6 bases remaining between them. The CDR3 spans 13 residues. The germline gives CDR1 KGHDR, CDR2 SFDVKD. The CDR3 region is CATSDLMTGELFF. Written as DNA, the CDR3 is TGTGCCACCAGTGATTTGATGACAGGGGAGCTGTTTTTT.

The CDR3 DNA reads TGCAGCGTGGTTCGTGACAGGGGCACTGAAGCTTTCTTT. It translates to CSVVRDRGTEAFF. J is TRBJ1-1 and V is TRBV29-1, with 8 bases identical to TRBD1. This CDR3 is built from 13 residues. V was pared by 6 bases and J by 4 bases, with 7 bases of the junction left unmatched. The germline CDR1 and CDR2 sequences are SQVTM and ANQGSEA.

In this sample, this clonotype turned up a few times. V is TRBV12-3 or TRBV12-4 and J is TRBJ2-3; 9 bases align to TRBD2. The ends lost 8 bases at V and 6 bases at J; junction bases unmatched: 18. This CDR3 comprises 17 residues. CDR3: CASSTSSSSSGTDTQYF. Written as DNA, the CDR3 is TGTGCCAGCTCGACCTCTTCCTCGTCTAGCGGGACCGATACGCAGTATTTT.

CDR3 region: CASSSGARKAFF. CDR3 DNA: TGTGCCAGCAGTTCAGGGGCGCGGAAGGCTTTCTTT. The rearrangement uses TRBV12-3 or TRBV12-4 and TRBJ1-1, with D possibly matching TRBD1 (6 bases). This CDR3 has 12 amino acids. The V end lost 4 bases, the J end lost 11 bases, and 14 bases lay between the germline ends.

CDR3 residues: CASSRQGVISPLHF. DNA of the CDR3: TGTGCCAGCAGCCGACAGGGTGTTATTTCACCCCTCCACTTT. V is TRBV14 and J is TRBJ1-6; 7 bases map to TRBD1. CDR1 is SGHDN, CDR2 FVKESK, per germline. The J segment lost 9 bases and the V segment lost 4 bases, leaving 6 bases of the junction unmatched. This CDR3 region has 14 residues. The whole variable domain, filled in from reference TRBV14 and TRBJ1-6, reads EAGVTQFPSHSVIEKGQTVTLRCDPISGHDNLYWYRRVMGKEIKFLLHFVKESKQDESGMPNNRFLAERTGGTYSTLKVQPAELEDSGVYFCASSRQGVISPLHFGNGTRLTVT.

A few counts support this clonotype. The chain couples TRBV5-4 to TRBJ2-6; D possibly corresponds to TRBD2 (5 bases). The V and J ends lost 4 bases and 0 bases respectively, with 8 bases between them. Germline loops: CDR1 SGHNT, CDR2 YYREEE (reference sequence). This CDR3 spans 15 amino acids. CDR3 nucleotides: TGTGCCAGCAGCGCCGAGGGCTCTGGGGCCAACGTCCTGACTTTC. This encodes CASSAEGSGANVLTF.

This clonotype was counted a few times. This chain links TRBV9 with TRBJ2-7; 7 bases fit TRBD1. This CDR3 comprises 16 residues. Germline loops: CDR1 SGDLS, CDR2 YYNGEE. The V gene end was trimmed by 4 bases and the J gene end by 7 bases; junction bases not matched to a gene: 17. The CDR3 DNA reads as TGTGCCAGCAGCCCCGTTCGTTCAGGGGGAGTGGGAGAGCAGTACTTC. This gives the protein CASSPVRSGGVGEQYF.

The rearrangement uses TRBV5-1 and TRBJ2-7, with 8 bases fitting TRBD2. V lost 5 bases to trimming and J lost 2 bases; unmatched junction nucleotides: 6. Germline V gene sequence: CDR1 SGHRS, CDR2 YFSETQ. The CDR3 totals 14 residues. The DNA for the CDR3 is TGCGCCAGCAGTTCAGCGGGAGTGCCCTACGAGCAGTACTTC. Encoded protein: CASSSAGVPYEQYF.

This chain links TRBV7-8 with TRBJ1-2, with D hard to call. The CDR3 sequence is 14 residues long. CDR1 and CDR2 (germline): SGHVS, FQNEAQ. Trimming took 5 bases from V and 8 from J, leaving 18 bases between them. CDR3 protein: CASSKSPARGGYTF. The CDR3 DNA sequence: TGTGCCAGCAGCAAGAGCCCGGCCCGGGGAGGCTACACCTTC. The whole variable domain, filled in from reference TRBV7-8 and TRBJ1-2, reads GAGVSQSPRYKVAKRGQDVALRCDPISGHVSLFWYQQALGQGPEFLTYFQNEAQLDKSGLPSDRFFAERPEGSVSTLKIQRTQQEDSAVYLCASSKSPARGGYTFGSGTRLTVV.

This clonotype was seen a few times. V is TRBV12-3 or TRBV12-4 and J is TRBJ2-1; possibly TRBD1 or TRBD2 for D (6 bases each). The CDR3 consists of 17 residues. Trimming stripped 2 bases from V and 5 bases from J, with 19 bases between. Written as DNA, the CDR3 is TGTGCCAGCAGTTTAAGGTTAGGGGGGCCCACCAACAATGAGCAGTTCTTC. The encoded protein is CASSLRLGGPTNNEQFF.

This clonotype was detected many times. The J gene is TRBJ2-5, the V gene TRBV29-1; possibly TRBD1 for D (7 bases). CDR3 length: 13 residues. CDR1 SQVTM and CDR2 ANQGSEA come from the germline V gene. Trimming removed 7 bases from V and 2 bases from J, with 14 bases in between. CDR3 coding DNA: TGCAGCGGATCGACAGGGACTCAAGAGACCCAGTACTTC. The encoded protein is CSGSTGTQETQYF.

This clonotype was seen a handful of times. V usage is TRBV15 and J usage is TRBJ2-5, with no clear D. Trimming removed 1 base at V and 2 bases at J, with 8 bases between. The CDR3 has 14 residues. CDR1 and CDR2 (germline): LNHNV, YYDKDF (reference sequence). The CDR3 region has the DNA TGTGCCACCAGCAGAGGAGGAAAACAAGAGACCCAGTACTTC. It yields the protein CATSRGGKQETQYF.

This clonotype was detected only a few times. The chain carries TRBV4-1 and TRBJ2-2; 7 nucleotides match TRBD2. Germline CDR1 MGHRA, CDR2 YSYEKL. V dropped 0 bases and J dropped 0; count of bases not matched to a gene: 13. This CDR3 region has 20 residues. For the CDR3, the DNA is TGCGCCAGCAGCCAAGATCGGGGGGAACAGGCTCAAGCGAACACCGGGGAGCTGTTTTTT. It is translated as CASSQDRGEQAQANTGELFF.

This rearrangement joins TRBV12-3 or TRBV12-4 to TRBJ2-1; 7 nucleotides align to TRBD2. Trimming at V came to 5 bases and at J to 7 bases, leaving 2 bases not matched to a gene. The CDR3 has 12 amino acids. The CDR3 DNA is TGTGCCAGCAGTGGGACTACGAATGAGCAGTTCTTC. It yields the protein CASSGTTNEQFF.